This TCR beta chain was identified in a study of blood T cells in healthy people across ages (dated by TCRdb to between 2014 and 2017). Broadly, across the study: In model experiments, template switching captured roughly one uniquely barcoded TCR beta cDNA molecule for every two T cells. To track age-related changes in TCR beta repertoire diversity, the study relied on deep sequencing normalized with unique cDNA molecular identifiers. For two donors (one aged 18 to 29 and one aged 80 or older), the study analyzed two additional independent replicas of 1 million unique cDNA reads from the same blood draw. To avoid experimental bias, donors of different ages were distributed randomly across sequencing lanes. Donors were grouped into four age groups: young (average approximately 15 years), middle-aged (about 40), aged (around 60) and long-lived (around 80).

Remarks on this clonotype: The specificity of this receptor is unknown. Base qualities are missing; no much larger clone stands one base away.

The roughly 39 donors, aged 6 to 90 years, were systemically healthy Caucasian individuals from Russia. Each donor gave around 9.5 milliliters of peripheral blood, collected into EDTA-treated Vacutainer tubes. Ficoll-Paque density-gradient centrifugation was used to isolate PBMCs, with at least 6 million per sample. Total RNA, at least 6 micrograms per sample, was extracted from PBMCs with Trizol reagent. Naive CD45RAhigh/CD27high T cell percentages were measured by flow cytometry on a PBMC aliquot from every donor. Libraries were constructed by 5' RACE. Instrument used: Illumina HiSeq 2500. A second roughly 6 to 11 cycle PCR used a sample-barcoded 5' primer and a J-beta primer mix. A unique molecular identifier was introduced onto each TCR beta cDNA molecule by a template-switch 5' adaptor carrying 12 random nucleotides. Each sample yielded at least 2.5 million CDR3-containing paired-end reads. First-strand cDNA was synthesized from all RNA with the Mint cDNA synthesis kit, primed by a TRBC-specific oligonucleotide. Following uracil-DNA glycosylase treatment, a first 18-cycle PCR with universal primers M1SS and BC2_uni_R was performed on all cDNA. In the original analysis: For normalization, 1 million high-quality reads, each with a distinct molecular identifier, were randomly selected from each sample. Reads sharing molecular identifiers were discarded rather than binned into consensus sequences. CDR3 identification, clonotype clustering and error correction used MiTCR with a Q25 quality threshold and the strictest error-elimination algorithm. A nonparametric unseen species model with Euler transformation was used to estimate a lower bound on total TCR beta diversity. The public reads were quality trimmed at Q25 with fastp and then assembled into clones with MiXCR by TCRdb, keeping productive beta chains. Every entry covers one CDR3 protein and lists the most common genes and DNA from its rows. The V and J calls reflect TCRdb's pipeline rather than the authors' work. In this sample the table shows 600,000 or so distinct CDR3 sequences, around half of which occur a single time. 20% to 25% of the sample goes to the ten largest clones.

What the work shows at the level of the full study, not this receptor alone: A strong correlation was found between observed TCR beta diversity and the percentage of naive T cells measured by flow cytometry. The CMV infection status of donors was not known, potentially confounding age-related changes in expanded clonotypes. Conclusive comparison of naive and antigen-experienced compartments was prevented by the profiling of bulk unsorted PBMCs. Compared with the aged group, more naive CD4+ T cells, fewer expanded clones and increased TCR diversity were shown by the long-lived group, suggesting age selection. Total diversity estimates from one million sequenced T cells were considered lower bounds and underestimates. Observed TCR beta diversity per million T cells fell roughly linearly with age, and a significant reduction was already apparent by age about 43.

Source material: blood. This receptor was taken from a man older than 75 in good health.

This receptor carries the CDR3 CASSSRVRGGRNEQFF. The DNA reads TGTGCCAGCAGCTCTAGGGTCCGGGGGGGCCGGAATGAGCAGTTCTTC. The chain employs TRBV7-2 and TRBJ2-1; the junction holds 8 bases that match TRBD2. The CDR3 numbers 16 residues from cysteine through phenylalanine. Just the 48-base CDR3 DNA is kept, in frame starting at base 1. The germline V gene sets CDR1 to SGHTA and CDR2 to FQGNSA. The germline V end is reduced by 4 bases and the J end by 7 bases; junction bases left unmatched: 12.